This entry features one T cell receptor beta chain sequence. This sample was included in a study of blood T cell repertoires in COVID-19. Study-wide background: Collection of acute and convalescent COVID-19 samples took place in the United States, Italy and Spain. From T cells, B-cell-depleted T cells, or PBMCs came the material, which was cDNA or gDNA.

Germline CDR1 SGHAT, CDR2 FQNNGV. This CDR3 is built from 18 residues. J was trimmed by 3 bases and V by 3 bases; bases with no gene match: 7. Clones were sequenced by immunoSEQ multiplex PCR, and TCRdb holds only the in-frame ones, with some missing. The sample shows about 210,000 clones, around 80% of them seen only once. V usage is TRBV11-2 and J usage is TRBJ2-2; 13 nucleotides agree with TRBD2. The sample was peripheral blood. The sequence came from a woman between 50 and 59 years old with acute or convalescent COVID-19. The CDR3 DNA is TGTGCCAGCAGCTTTTTGACTAGCGGGAGGTTGTACACCGGGGAGCTGTTTTTT. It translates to CASSFLTSGRLYTGELFF. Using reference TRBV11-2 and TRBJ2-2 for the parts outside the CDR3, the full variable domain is EAGVAQSPRYKIIEKRQSVAFWCNPISGHATLYWYQQILGQGPKLLIQFQNNGVVDDSQLPKDRFSAERLKGVDSTLKIQPAKLEDSAVYLCASSFLTSGRLYTGELFFGEGSRLTVL.